A selection of T cell receptor beta chains follows, all from one sample in a study of shared clonotypes between healthy human individuals. The assay was immunoSEQ multiplex PCR, and TCRdb's table has in-frame clones only and misses some. The sample consists of about 1,800,000 clones, roughly 94% of them appearing once. The sequenced sample consisted of naive CD8+ T cells sorted from blood. Source of these receptors: a man aged 18 to 30 in good health. Both conserved end residues are part of each CDR3. The D gene is left open where the match is weak. Size is stated for part of the rows, as once, few or many counts, or as a class when the clone is expanded.

j_call | v_call | d_call | clone_size | cdr3_aa | cdr3_nt
TRBJ2-7 | TRBV7-2 | TRBD1 | once | CASSPDRSVEQYF | TGTGCCAGCAGCCCGGACAGGTCCGTCGAGCAGTACTTC
TRBJ2-1 | TRBV9 | TRBD2 | NA | CASSATTSGSPDNEQFF | TGTGCCAGCAGCGCTACGACTAGCGGGAGCCCCGACAATGAGCAGTTCTTC
TRBJ2-7 | TRBV7-9 | NA | NA | CASSSLPGPYEQYF | TGTGCCAGCAGCTCCCTCCCCGGTCCCTACGAGCAGTACTTC
TRBJ2-1 | TRBV29-1 | NA | NA | CSFRVANEQFF | TGCAGCTTTCGGGTCGCCAATGAGCAGTTCTTC
TRBJ2-1 | TRBV27 | TRBD2 | NA | CASSFEGRSGGHYNEQFF | TGTGCCAGCAGTTTCGAGGGGAGGAGCGGGGGTCACTACAATGAGCAGTTCTTC
TRBJ1-5 | TRBV7-2 | TRBD1 | NA | CASSPLQGAYQPQHF | TGTGCCAGCAGCCCCCTTCAGGGGGCGTATCAGCCCCAGCATTTT
TRBJ2-3 | TRBV9 | NA | NA | CASSVVTAADTQYF | TGTGCCAGCAGCGTAGTCACTGCTGCAGATACGCAGTATTTT
TRBJ2-7 | TRBV11-2 | TRBD1 | NA | CASSLAPGGYEQYF | TGTGCCAGCAGCTTAGCCCCAGGGGGCTACGAGCAGTACTTC
TRBJ1-4 | TRBV7-9 | NA | NA | CASSFEGNEKLFF | TGTGCCAGCAGCTTCGAGGGAAATGAAAAACTGTTTTTT
TRBJ1-4 | TRBV13 | NA | NA | CASSLGTGEKLFF | TGTGCCAGCAGCTTAGGGACGGGAGAAAAACTGTTTTTT
TRBJ2-1 | TRBV4-1 | NA | NA | CASSHATTFNNEQFF | TGCGCCAGCAGCCACGCCACGACCTTTAACAATGAGCAGTTCTTC